A single sample gave rise to the 23 T cell receptor beta chains below, sequenced in a study of blood T cell repertoires in COVID-19 (dated by TCRdb to the early 2020s). Libraries were built with the immunoSEQ multiplex PCR assay. TCRdb obtained this table from immuneACCESS and retained in-frame rearrangements with V and J assigned. These tables miss some clones; where compared with another copy, unresolved V genes account for less than half of the shortfall, and the remainder is unexplained. The sample table holds roughly 260,000 clones, of which about 85% were seen once. Clones ranked in the top ten supply roughly 2% of the sample. The sample consisted of peripheral blood. The source is a woman aged 45-65 years who had recovered from COVID-19.

CDR3 sequence reads: CASSQERGLGELFF. The CDR3 bases are TGCGCCAGCAGCCAAGAAAGGGGGCTCGGGGAGCTGTTTTTT. V usage is TRBV4-1 and J usage is TRBJ2-2, with TRBD1 matching 7 bases. The CDR3 runs to 14 residues. Germline V gives CDR1 MGHRA, CDR2 YSYEKL. Germline trimming cut 0 bases from V and 7 bases from J; bases unmatched to any gene: 2.

CDR3 sequence (DNA): TGTGCCAGCAGCCAAGAAGCACCACTAGCGGGGGGCACCGGGGAGCTGTTTTTT. Translating it yields CASSQEAPLAGGTGELFF. V is TRBV3-1 (or the pseudogene TRBV3-2) and J is TRBJ2-2, with 12 bases that match TRBD2. V gave up 0 bases and J gave up 4 bases; unmatched junction bases: 6. From germline, CDR1 is LGHDT and CDR2 YNNKEL (reference sequence). The CDR3 contains 18 residues.

This clone was counted between two and nine times. The chain carries TRBV2 and TRBJ1-1, with D maybe TRBD1 (5 bases). Germline V gives CDR1 SNHLY, CDR2 FYNNEI. V was trimmed by 4 bases and J by 13 bases, leaving 19 bases between them. This CDR3 comprises 13 residues. The DNA for the CDR3 is TGTGCCAGCAGTGTTGACAGCCTCTATGAGAGTTTCTTT. Its protein is CASSVDSLYESFF.

The chain uses TRBV9 and TRBJ1-1; D uncertain. Trimming took 0 bases from V and 5 from J, leaving 11 bases between them. Germline V gene sequence: CDR1 SGDLS, CDR2 YYNGEE. The CDR3 extends over 14 amino acids. CDR3 sequence: CASSVEPLLTEAFF. The CDR3 nucleotides read TGTGCCAGCAGCGTAGAGCCCCTACTAACTGAAGCTTTCTTT.

A few counts support this clone. V usage is TRBV5-5 and J usage is TRBJ2-2; no reliable D call. Per the germline V gene, CDR1 is SGHKS and CDR2 is YYEKEE (reference sequence). This CDR3 spans 15 amino acids. Trimming removed 4 bases from V and 4 bases from J, with 14 bases in between. The CDR3 is CASSQLSRSTGELFF. The CDR3 DNA reads TGTGCCAGCAGCCAACTTAGCAGAAGCACCGGGGAGCTGTTTTTT.

This sequence joins TRBV19 and TRBJ2-7, with 9 nucleotides matching TRBD1. V lost 10 bases to trimming and J lost 4 bases; unmatched junction nucleotides: 8. Germline CDR1 reads LNHDA; CDR2 reads SQIVND (reference sequence). This CDR3 has 13 amino acids. The CDR3: CATRDRVRYEQYF. CDR3 nucleotides: TGTGCCACCCGGGACAGGGTCCGTTACGAGCAGTACTTC.

This chain connects TRBV7-8 to TRBJ1-1, with a possible D match to TRBD1 (5 bases). CDR3 length: 17 residues. The germline CDR1 and CDR2 sequences are SGHVS and FQNEAQ. The germline V and J ends were trimmed by 0 bases and 4 bases, with 18 bases remaining between them. The DNA for the CDR3 is TGTGCCAGCAGCTTAGCGCTTCGCCAGGGCCACGGCACTGAAGCTTTCTTT. Amino acid sequence: CASSLALRQGHGTEAFF.

The V call is TRBV15, the J call TRBJ1-5, with D possibly being TRBD1 (6 bases). Trimming stripped 5 bases from V and 5 bases from J, with 19 bases between. The length of the CDR3 is 16 residues. Looked up from germline, CDR1 is LNHNV and CDR2 is YYDKDF (reference sequence). CDR3 amino acids: CATSGRSGTKYQPQHF. The DNA for the CDR3 is TGTGCCACCAGCGGTCGCTCCGGGACAAAATATCAGCCCCAGCATTTT. Looking up the rest from reference TRBV15 and TRBJ1-5 gives the full variable domain: DAMVIQNPRYQVTQFGKPVTLSCSQTLNHNVMYWYQQKSSQAPKLLFHYYDKDFNNEADTPDNFQSRRPNTSFCFLDIRSPGLGDTAMYLCATSGRSGTKYQPQHFGDGTRLSIL.

The V gene is TRBV2, the J gene TRBJ2-7; the D gene is possibly TRBD2 (5 bases). The CDR3 totals 12 residues. CDR1 is SNHLY and CDR2 is FYNNEI in the germline V gene. Deletions cut 1 base from V and 6 bases from J, with 7 bases between. As DNA, the CDR3 is TGTGCCAGCAGTGAAGGGGCGGGCGAGCAGTACTTC. It is translated as CASSEGAGEQYF.

The chain uses TRBV28 and TRBJ2-2; TRBD2 matches 7 bases. Trimming at V came to 4 bases and at J to 1 base, leaving 0 bases not matched to a gene. The CDR3 length is 14 residues. The germline gives CDR1 MDHEN, CDR2 SYDVKM. The chain's CDR3 is CASSWGGNTGELFF. CDR3 in DNA: TGTGCCAGCAGTTGGGGGGGGAACACCGGGGAGCTGTTTTTT.

V usage is TRBV11-2 and J usage is TRBJ1-3; tentatively, D is TRBD1 (6 bases). CDR3 size: 15 residues. V dropped 2 bases and J dropped 0 bases, with 8 bases sitting between them. The germline gives CDR1 SGHAT, CDR2 FQNNGV. The CDR3 DNA follows: TGTGCCAGCAGCTTACAGGGGCCCTCTGGAAACACCATATATTTT. The encoded protein is CASSLQGPSGNTIYF.

This rearrangement joins TRBV11-2 to TRBJ2-4, with TRBD1 as a possible D gene (5 bases). V was shortened by 6 bases and J by 3 bases, with 12 bases between the two germline ends. CDR3 length equals 14 residues. Germline-derived CDR1 and CDR2 are SGHAT and FQNNGV. CDR3 in DNA: TGTGCCAGCAGTCCGACAGTAGGCAAAAACATTCAGTACTTC. Translating gives CASSPTVGKNIQYF.

J is TRBJ2-2 and V is TRBV11-3, with D perhaps matching TRBD1 (6 bases). This CDR3 is built from 15 residues. Trimming stripped 1 base from V and 6 bases from J, with 12 bases between. CDR1 and CDR2 from the germline V gene are SGHNT and YENEEA. CDR3 nucleotides: TGTGCCAGCAGCTTAGTCCCGGGACACTCCGGGGAGCTGTTTTTT. Residues: CASSLVPGHSGELFF.

The chain joins TRBV5-1 to TRBJ2-7; possibly TRBD1 for D (6 bases). The CDR3 covers 13 residues. Per the germline V gene, CDR1 is SGHRS and CDR2 is YFSETQ. Trimming shortened V by 0 bases and J by 3 bases, and 7 bases separated the two germline ends. The CDR3 protein is CASSLVDSYEQYF. CDR3 nucleotides: TGCGCCAGCAGCTTGGTGGACAGCTACGAGCAGTACTTC. Based on the CDR3 plus reference TRBV5-1 and TRBJ2-7, the full variable domain is KAGVTQTPRYLIKTRGQQVTLSCSPISGHRSVSWYQQTPGQGLQFLFEYFSETQRNKGNFPGRFSGRQFSNSRSEMNVSTLELGDSALYLCASSLVDSYEQYFGPGTRLTVT.

V gene TRBV5-4 combines with J gene TRBJ1-1; TRBD1 aligns across 7 bases. CDR3 size: 15 residues. Germline-derived CDR1 and CDR2 are SGHNT and YYREEE (reference sequence). J gave up 6 bases and V 4 bases, and 12 bases lay outside the gene matches. For the CDR3, the DNA is TGTGCCAGCAGCCAGAAGACAGGGTTGGGAGCTGAAGCTTTCTTT. Translating gives CASSQKTGLGAEAFF.

J is TRBJ2-4 and V is TRBV7-9, with a possible D match to TRBD2 (6 bases). The length of the CDR3 is 16 residues. Trimming took off 3 bases at V and 8 bases at J, with 20 bases between the two ends. Germline V gives CDR1 SEHNR, CDR2 FQNEAQ (reference sequence). CDR3 DNA: TGTGCCAGCAGCTTTGGAGGGAGGTCTCCCCCGTACATTCAGTACTTC. Translation: CASSFGGRSPPYIQYF.

The chain joins TRBV29-1 to TRBJ1-4; TRBD1 is a possible D gene (6 bases). V was pared by 4 bases and J by 8 bases, with 20 bases between. Germline values: CDR1 SQVTM, CDR2 ANQGSEA. The CDR3 runs 15 residues. The CDR3 DNA is TGCAGCGTTGGGGTACAGGGTCGGTTGGGGGAAAAACTGTTTTTT. Amino acids: CSVGVQGRLGEKLFF.

The rearrangement joins TRBV18 to TRBJ2-7; TRBD2 agrees at 9 bases. J lost 6 bases, V lost 3 bases, and 6 bases had no gene match. Germline CDR1 KGHSH, CDR2 LQKENI. This CDR3 spans 14 amino acids. In DNA form, the CDR3 reads TGTGCCAGCTCACCGACTAGCGGACAGGTCGAGCAGTACTTC. Its protein product is CASSPTSGQVEQYF. The whole variable domain, remainder taken from reference TRBV18 and TRBJ2-7, is NAGVMQNPRHLVRRRGQEARLRCSPMKGHSHVYWYRQLPEEGLKFMVYLQKENIIDESGMPKERFSAEFPKEGPSILRIQQVVRGDSAAYFCASSPTSGQVEQYFGPGTRLTVT.

The chain carries TRBV5-6 and TRBJ2-6; D gene ambiguous. V gave up 1 base and J gave up 2 bases, with 7 bases separating them. CDR1 is SGHDT and CDR2 is YYEEEE in the germline V gene. CDR3 size: 15 residues. CDR3 DNA: TGTGCCAGCAGCTTGTCGCGCACTGGGGCCAACGTCCTGACTTTC. As protein: CASSLSRTGANVLTF.

This chain uses TRBV24-1 with TRBJ2-3, with no clear D. This CDR3 contains 14 residues. CDR1 is KGHDR and CDR2 is SFDVKD in the germline V gene. V gave up 4 bases and J gave up 5 bases, with 12 bases separating them. The CDR3 loop reads CATSDASMEDTQYF. DNA for the CDR3: TGTGCCACCAGTGACGCTAGTATGGAAGATACGCAGTATTTT.

This chain joins TRBV7-6 and TRBJ1-2; weak D call: TRBD1 (5 bases). The CDR3 has 16 residues. V was shortened by 5 bases and J by 0 bases, with 16 bases between the two germline ends. From germline, CDR1 is SGHVS and CDR2 FNYEAQ. The CDR3 sequence: CASSPSVGGTNYGYTF. The CDR3 nucleotides are TGTGCCAGCAGCCCGAGCGTGGGGGGGACTAACTATGGCTACACCTTC.

The chain joins TRBV6-1 to TRBJ1-1; 7 bases agree with TRBD1. CDR1 and CDR2 (germline): MNHNS, SASEGT. V lost 1 base and J lost 4; bases outside the gene matches: 6. The CDR3 spans 15 residues. The CDR3 DNA reads as TGTGCCAGCAGTGAAGATAGGGGGCTCCGCACTGAAGCTTTCTTT. This gives the protein CASSEDRGLRTEAFF.

V is TRBV7-3 and J is TRBJ1-5; 9 nucleotides agree with TRBD1. The germline CDR1 and CDR2 sequences are SGHTA and FQGTGA. CDR3 length equals 14 residues. The V and J ends lost 9 bases and 4 bases, in that order; junction bases with no gene match: 7. The CDR3 loop reads CARRLGTGNQPQHF. The CDR3 DNA reads as TGTGCCAGACGCCTCGGGACAGGGAATCAGCCCCAGCATTTT.